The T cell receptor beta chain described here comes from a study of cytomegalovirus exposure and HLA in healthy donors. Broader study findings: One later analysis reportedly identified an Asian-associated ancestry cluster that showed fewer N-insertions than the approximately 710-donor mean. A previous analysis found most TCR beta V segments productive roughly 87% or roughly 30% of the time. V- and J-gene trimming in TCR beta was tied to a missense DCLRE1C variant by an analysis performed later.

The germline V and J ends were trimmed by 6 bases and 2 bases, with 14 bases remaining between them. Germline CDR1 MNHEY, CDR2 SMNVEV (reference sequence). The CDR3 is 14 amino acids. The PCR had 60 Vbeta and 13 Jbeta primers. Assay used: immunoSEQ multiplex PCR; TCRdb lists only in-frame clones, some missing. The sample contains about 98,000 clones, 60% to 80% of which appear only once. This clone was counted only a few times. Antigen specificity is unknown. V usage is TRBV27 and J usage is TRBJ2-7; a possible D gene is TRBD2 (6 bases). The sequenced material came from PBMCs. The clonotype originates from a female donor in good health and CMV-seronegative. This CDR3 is CASSYGTSTYEQYF. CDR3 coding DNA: TGTGCCAGCAGCTATGGGACTTCCACCTACGAGCAGTACTTC.